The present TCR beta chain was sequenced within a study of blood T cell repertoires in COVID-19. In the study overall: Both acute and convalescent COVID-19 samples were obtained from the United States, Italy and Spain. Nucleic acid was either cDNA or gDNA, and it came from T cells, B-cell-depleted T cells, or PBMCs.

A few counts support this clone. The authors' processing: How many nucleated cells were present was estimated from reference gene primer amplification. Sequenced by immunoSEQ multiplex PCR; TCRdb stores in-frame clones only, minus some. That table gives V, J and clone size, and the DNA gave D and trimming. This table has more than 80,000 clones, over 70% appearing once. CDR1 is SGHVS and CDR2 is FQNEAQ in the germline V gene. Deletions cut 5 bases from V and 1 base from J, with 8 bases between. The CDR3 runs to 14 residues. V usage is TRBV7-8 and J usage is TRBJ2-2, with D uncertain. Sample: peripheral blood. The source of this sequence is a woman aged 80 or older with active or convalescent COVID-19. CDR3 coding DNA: TGTGCCAGCAGCCCTACAGAGAACACCGGGGAGCTGTTTTTT. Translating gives CASSPTENTGELFF.